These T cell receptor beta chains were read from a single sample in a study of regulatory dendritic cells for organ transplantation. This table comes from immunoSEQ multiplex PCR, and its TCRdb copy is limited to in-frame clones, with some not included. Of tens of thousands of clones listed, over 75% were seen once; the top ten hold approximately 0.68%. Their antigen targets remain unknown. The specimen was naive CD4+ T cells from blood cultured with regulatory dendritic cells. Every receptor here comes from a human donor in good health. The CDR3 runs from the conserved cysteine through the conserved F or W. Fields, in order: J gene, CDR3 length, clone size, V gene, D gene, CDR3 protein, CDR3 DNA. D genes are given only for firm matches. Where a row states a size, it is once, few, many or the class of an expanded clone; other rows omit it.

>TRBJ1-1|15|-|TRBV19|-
CASSIPGAGATEAFF
TGTGCCAGTAGTATACCGGGGGCGGGTGCGACTGAAGCTTTCTTT
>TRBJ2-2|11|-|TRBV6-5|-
CASMATGELFF
TGTGCCAGCATGGCCACCGGGGAGCTGTTTTTT
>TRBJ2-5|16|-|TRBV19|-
CASSIRARGAAGSQYF
TGTGCCAGTAGTATCCGCGCAAGGGGGGCCGCGGGGTCCCAGTACTTC
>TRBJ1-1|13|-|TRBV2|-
CASSVSVNTEAFF
TGTGCCAGCAGTGTCTCAGTCAACACTGAAGCTTTCTTT
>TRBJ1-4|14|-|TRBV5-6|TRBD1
CASSQGQGVEKLFF
TGTGCCAGCAGCCAGGGACAGGGGGTCGAAAAACTGTTTTTT
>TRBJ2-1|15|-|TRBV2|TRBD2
CASSPIAGGSNEQFF
TGTGCCAGCAGTCCTATAGCGGGAGGTTCCAATGAGCAGTTCTTC
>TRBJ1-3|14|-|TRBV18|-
CASSPQGSGNTIYF
TGTGCCAGCTCACCCCAGGGCTCTGGAAACACCATATATTTT
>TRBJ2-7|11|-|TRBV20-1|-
CSARGSYEQYF
TGCAGTGCTAGGGGTTCCTACGAGCAGTACTTC
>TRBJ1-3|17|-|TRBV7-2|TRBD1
CASSFFTGGHSGNTIYF
TGTGCCAGCAGCTTTTTTACAGGGGGCCATTCTGGAAACACCATATATTTT
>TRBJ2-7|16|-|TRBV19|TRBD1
CASSIRKQGAQNEQYF
TGTGCCAGTAGTATACGCAAACAGGGGGCGCAGAACGAGCAGTACTTC
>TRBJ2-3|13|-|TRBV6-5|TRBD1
CATRTGGTDTQYF
TGTGCCACAAGGACAGGGGGCACAGATACGCAGTATTTT
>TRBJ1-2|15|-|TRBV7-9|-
CASSGRMEGNYGYTF
TGTGCCAGCAGCGGAAGGATGGAGGGAAACTATGGCTACACCTTC
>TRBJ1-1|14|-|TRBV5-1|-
CASSSAGGGTEAFF
TGCGCCAGCAGCTCGGCCGGAGGAGGAACTGAAGCTTTCTTT
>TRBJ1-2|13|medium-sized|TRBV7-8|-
CASSIDVNYGYTF
TGTGCCAGCAGCATCGACGTAAACTATGGCTACACCTTC
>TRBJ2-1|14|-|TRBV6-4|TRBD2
CASRRGGTSNEQFF
TGTGCCAGCCGTAGGGGTGGGACTAGCAATGAGCAGTTCTTC
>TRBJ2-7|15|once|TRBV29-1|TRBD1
CSVEEQGRGSYEQYF
TGCAGCGTTGAAGAACAGGGGAGAGGCTCCTACGAGCAGTACTTC
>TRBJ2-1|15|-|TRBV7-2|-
CASSLEEVPYNEQFF
TGTGCCAGCAGCTTAGAGGAGGTCCCCTACAATGAGCAGTTCTTC
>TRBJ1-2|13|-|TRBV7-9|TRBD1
CASRGSGGRGYTF
TGTGCCAGCAGAGGCTCAGGGGGCCGGGGCTACACCTTC
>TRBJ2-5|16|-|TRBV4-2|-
CASSQAGPGHGETQYF
TGTGCCAGCAGCCAAGCCGGGCCAGGGCATGGGGAGACCCAGTACTTC
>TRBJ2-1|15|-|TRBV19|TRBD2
CASSPLAGVYNEQFF
TGTGCCAGTAGTCCCCTAGCGGGGGTATACAATGAGCAGTTCTTC
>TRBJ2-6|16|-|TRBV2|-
CASTVGGFSGANVLTF
TGTGCCAGCACGGTCGGGGGTTTCTCTGGGGCCAACGTCCTGACTTTC
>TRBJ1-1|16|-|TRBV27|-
CASSPLGQRMNTEAFF
TGTGCCAGCAGCCCCTTGGGGCAAAGAATGAACACTGAAGCTTTCTTT
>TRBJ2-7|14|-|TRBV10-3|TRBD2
CAISGAGGNYEQYF
TGTGCCATCAGTGGCGCCGGGGGGAACTACGAGCAGTACTTC
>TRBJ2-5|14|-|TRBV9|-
CASSVEQDQETQYF
TGTGCCAGCAGCGTAGAACAGGACCAAGAGACCCAGTACTTC
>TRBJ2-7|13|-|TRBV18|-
CASSPPGLYEQYF
TGTGCCAGCTCACCACCGGGTCTCTACGAGCAGTACTTC
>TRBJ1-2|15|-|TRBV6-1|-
CASTDETGINYGYTF
TGTGCCAGCACCGACGAGACAGGCATTAACTATGGCTACACCTTC
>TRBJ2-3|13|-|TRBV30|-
CAWSLQGTDTQYF
TGTGCCTGGAGCCTACAGGGAACCGATACGCAGTATTTT
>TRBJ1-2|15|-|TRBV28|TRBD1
CASSFPDRVGAGYTF
TGTGCCAGCAGTTTCCCAGACAGGGTAGGCGCCGGCTACACCTTC
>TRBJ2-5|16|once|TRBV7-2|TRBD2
CASSFSGLAGKETQYF
TGTGCCAGCAGCTTCTCGGGACTAGCGGGGAAAGAGACCCAGTACTTC
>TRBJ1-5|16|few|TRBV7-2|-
CASSQAGGPTREPQHF
TGTGCCAGCAGCCAGGCGGGGGGCCCCACGAGGGAGCCCCAGCATTTT
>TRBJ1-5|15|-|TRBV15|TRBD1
CATSRSTGVNQPQHF
TGTGCCACCAGCAGAAGTACAGGGGTCAATCAGCCCCAGCATTTC
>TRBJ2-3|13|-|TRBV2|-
CASSVRGTDTQYF
TGTGCCAGCAGCGTAAGGGGCACAGATACGCAGTATTTT
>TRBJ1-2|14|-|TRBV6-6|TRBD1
CASRGDRSYYGYTF
TGTGCCAGCAGGGGGGACAGGTCCTACTATGGCTACACCTTC
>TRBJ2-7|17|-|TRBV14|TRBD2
CASSQEMVAGKNHEQYF
TGTGCCAGCAGCCAGGAAATGGTAGCGGGAAAGAACCACGAGCAGTACTTC
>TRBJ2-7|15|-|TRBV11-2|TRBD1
CASSLATGAPYEQYF
TGTGCCAGCAGCTTAGCCACAGGGGCCCCGTACGAGCAGTACTTC
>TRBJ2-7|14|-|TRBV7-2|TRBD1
CASSARQGFYEQYF
TGTGCCAGCAGCGCCCGACAGGGATTCTACGAGCAGTACTTC
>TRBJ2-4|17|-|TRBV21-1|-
CASKRPGLERTKNIQYF
TGTGCCAGTAAAAGGCCGGGACTCGAGAGGACCAAAAACATTCAGTACTTC
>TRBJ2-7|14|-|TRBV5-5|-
CASSLEWGSYEQYF
TGTGCCAGCAGCTTGGAATGGGGCTCCTACGAGCAGTACTTC
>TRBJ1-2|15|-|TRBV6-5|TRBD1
CASSRLLTGGDGYTF
TGTGCCAGCAGTCGACTGTTGACAGGGGGGGATGGCTACACCTTC
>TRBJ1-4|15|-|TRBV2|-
CAIILVGRRNEKLFF
TGTGCCATCATTCTTGTCGGGAGAAGGAATGAAAAACTGTTTTTT
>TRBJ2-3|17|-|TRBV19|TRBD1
CASSGGQGQIRTDTQYF
TGTGCCAGTAGTGGGGGACAGGGCCAAATACGCACAGATACGCAGTATTTT
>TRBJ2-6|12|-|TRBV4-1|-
CASSRDASVLTF
TGCGCCAGCAGTCGGGACGCGTCCGTCCTGACTTTC
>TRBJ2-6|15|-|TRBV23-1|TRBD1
CASSPPDRAQAVLTF
TGCGCCAGTTCCCCCCCGGACAGGGCCCAAGCGGTCCTGACTTTC
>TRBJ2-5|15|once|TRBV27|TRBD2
CASSFLAGGVETQYF
TGTGCCAGCAGTTTTCTAGCGGGAGGGGTGGAGACCCAGTACTTC
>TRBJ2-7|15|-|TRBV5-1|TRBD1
CASSVRDREDYEQYF
TGCGCCAGCAGCGTTAGGGACAGGGAAGACTACGAGCAGTACTTC
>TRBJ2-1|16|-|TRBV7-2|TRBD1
CASSLFSGQGAAEQFF
TGTGCCAGCAGCTTATTCTCGGGACAGGGGGCTGCTGAGCAGTTCTTC
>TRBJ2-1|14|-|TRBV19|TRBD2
CASSGLAGVGEQFF
TGTGCCAGTAGTGGGCTAGCGGGAGTTGGGGAGCAGTTCTTC
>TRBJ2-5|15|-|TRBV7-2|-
CASSPPGGKQETQYF
TGTGCCAGCAGCCCCCCTGGGGGGAAGCAAGAGACCCAGTACTTC
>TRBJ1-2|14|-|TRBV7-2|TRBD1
CASSFSGQGRGYTF
TGTGCCAGCAGCTTTTCCGGACAGGGGCGCGGCTACACCTTC
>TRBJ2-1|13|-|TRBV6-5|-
CASRLGGYNEQFF
TGTGCCAGCAGGTTGGGCGGGTACAATGAGCAGTTCTTC
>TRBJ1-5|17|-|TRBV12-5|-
CASGLDTTAIANQPQHF
TGTGCTAGTGGTTTGGACACGACAGCTATAGCAAATCAGCCCCAGCATTTT
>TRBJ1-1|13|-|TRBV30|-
CAWSSGGNAEAFF
TGTGCCTGGAGTTCAGGCGGCAACGCTGAAGCTTTCTTT
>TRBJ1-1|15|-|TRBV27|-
CASSLNGSPGTEAFF
TGTGCCAGCAGTTTAAACGGATCCCCGGGCACTGAAGCTTTCTTT
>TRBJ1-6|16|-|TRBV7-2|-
CASSSRGIASNSPLHF
TGTGCCAGCAGCTCAAGGGGGATTGCCTCTAATTCACCCCTCCACTTT
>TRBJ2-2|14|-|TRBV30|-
CAWSVLLGSGELFF
TGTGCCTGGAGTGTACTATTGGGGTCCGGGGAGCTGTTTTTT
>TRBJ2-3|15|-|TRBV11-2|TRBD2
CASSLDGGSTDTQYF
TGTGCCAGCAGCTTAGACGGGGGGAGCACAGATACGCAGTATTTT